This T cell receptor (beta chain) was captured by sequencing in a study of tumor and adjacent non-tumor tissue in lung cancer. CDR1 is SQVTM, CDR2 ANQGSEA, per germline. There are 13 residues in the CDR3. The library came from three nested PCR rounds adapted from ARM-PCR protocols. Each CDR3 protein is one row after TCRdb ran MiXCR on the multiplex PCR reads. The table shows roughly 74,000 distinct CDR3 sequences, with over 60% occurring only once. The template was RNA from unsorted bulk tissue. The normal lung tissue was taken more than 3 cm from the tumor edge. This TCR came from a man in his 70s with non-small cell lung cancer. This chain uses TRBV29-1 with TRBJ2-7; possibly TRBD1 for D (5 bases). The sequenced sample consisted of distant non-tumor lung tissue. The CDR3 nucleotides are TGCAACTTTGGGGCAAGTGGGATGCACGAGCAGTACTTC. Encoded protein: CNFGASGMHEQYF.